Presented here are 25 T cell receptor beta chains from one specimen sequenced in a study of human T cells and chemical hapten exposure (dated by TCRdb to the early 2020s). The protocol used for the library was 5' RACE. The sample was run on an Illumina MiSeq. The public reads were run again by TCRdb, first through fastp at Q25 and then through MiXCR, and only productive beta chains were kept. Records with the same CDR3 protein are collapsed into one entry carrying the most frequent genes and DNA. Counted in this sample were tens of thousands of distinct CDR3 sequences; approximately 15% of them appeared once. The top ten clones comprise under 7.5% of the sample. Total RNA was isolated from unfractionated whole blood collected in Tempus Blood RNA tubes. All receptors come from a female donor in good health.

This clonotype came up a few times. The chain links TRBV19 to TRBJ2-6, with 8 nucleotides matching TRBD1. V shed 7 bases, J shed 1 base, and the junction held 6 bases outside the gene matches. The CDR3 extends over 16 amino acids. Germline CDR1 LNHDA, CDR2 SQIVND (reference sequence). The CDR3 sequence is CASKGDRFSGANVLTF. The CDR3 DNA sequence: TGTGCCAGTAAAGGGGACAGGTTTTCTGGGGCCAACGTCCTGACTTTC.

At least ten counts were recorded for this clonotype. The chain employs TRBV6-5 and TRBJ1-1, with D unresolved. V dropped 6 bases and J dropped 0 bases, with 5 bases sitting between them. The CDR3 totals 12 residues. From germline, CDR1 is MNHEY and CDR2 SVGAGI. In DNA form, the CDR3 reads TGTGCCAGCAGAACTTTGAACACTGAAGCTTTCTTT. Its translation: CASRTLNTEAFF.

This sequence joins TRBV20-1 and TRBJ1-2; TRBD1 aligns across 8 bases. The germline V gene encodes CDR1 DFQATT and CDR2 SNEGSKA (reference sequence). The CDR3 contains 14 residues. Trimming at V came to 6 bases and at J to 3 bases, leaving 9 bases not matched to a gene. CDR3 amino acids: CSAVGGTGYYGYTF. The DNA of the CDR3 is TGCAGTGCCGTGGGAGGGACAGGCTACTATGGCTACACCTTC.

The genes are TRBV5-1 and TRBJ2-7; D possibly corresponds to TRBD2 (5 bases). Germline V lookup: CDR1 SGHRS, CDR2 YFSETQ. The germline V and J ends were trimmed by 3 bases and 5 bases, with 9 bases remaining between them. The CDR3 totals 12 residues. CDR3 protein: CASSSGLDEQYF. In DNA form, the CDR3 reads TGCGCCAGCAGCTCGGGGTTAGACGAGCAGTACTTC.

The CDR3 sequence is CASSHPFGASSVKNIQYF. In DNA form, the CDR3 reads TGTGCCAGCTCACATCCCTTCGGGGCATCCTCCGTCAAAAACATTCAGTACTTC. The chain is built from TRBV18 and TRBJ2-4, with D possibly being TRBD1 or TRBD2 (5 bases each). The length of the CDR3 is 18 residues. V was trimmed by 4 bases and J by 3 bases, leaving 22 bases between them. Germline V lookup: CDR1 KGHSH, CDR2 LQKENI.

This clonotype was seen many times. This rearrangement joins TRBV20-1 to TRBJ1-6; D is unclear. Per the germline V gene, CDR1 is DFQATT and CDR2 is SNEGSKA (reference sequence). V shed 0 bases and J shed 8 bases, with 17 bases lying between them. The CDR3 runs 16 residues. The CDR3 nucleotides are TGCAGTGCTAGAGATGTCACGAGAGGAGATGATTCACCCCTCCACTTT. Protein sequence: CSARDVTRGDDSPLHF.

The V call is TRBV20-1, the J call TRBJ1-1; the D is unclear. From germline, CDR1 is DFQATT and CDR2 SNEGSKA (reference sequence). There are 14 residues in the CDR3. Trimming removed 6 bases from V and 5 bases from J, with 19 bases in between. For the CDR3, the DNA is TGCAGTGCGCCAAGGATTCGCCAAGGAACTGAAGCTTTCTTT. Its protein product is CSAPRIRQGTEAFF.

The chain combines TRBV5-1 with TRBJ2-7; D may be TRBD1 or TRBD2 (5 bases each). V lost 4 bases and J lost 6, with 17 bases in between. Germline values: CDR1 SGHRS, CDR2 YFSETQ. This CDR3 spans 14 amino acids. In DNA form, the CDR3 reads TGCGCCAGCAGCGCCGGGGACGGTGGCGGCGAGCAGTACTTC. Its translation is CASSAGDGGGEQYF.

This clonotype was observed a handful of times. The chain carries TRBV11-2 and TRBJ1-6; D possibly corresponds to TRBD1 (5 bases). Germline CDR1 SGHAT, CDR2 FQNNGV. CDR3 length: 16 residues. V was shortened by 1 base and J by 7 bases, with 14 bases between the two germline ends. CDR3 protein: CASSLGEGLVNSPLHF. The CDR3 DNA sequence: TGTGCCAGCAGCTTAGGGGAGGGGCTCGTGAATTCACCCCTCCACTTT.

The V call is TRBV12-3 or TRBV12-4, the J call TRBJ2-7; D gene unclear. Trimming stripped 1 base from V and 7 bases from J, with 8 bases between. The CDR3 is 12 amino acids. This CDR3 is CASSLGDEEQYF. CDR3 bases: TGTGCCAGCAGTTTAGGGGATGAAGAGCAGTACTTC.

This clonotype was seen a few times. The genes are TRBV7-2 and TRBJ2-3; tentatively, D is TRBD2 (5 bases). The V gene's germline CDR1 is SGHTA and CDR2 FQGNSA. This CDR3 is built from 15 residues. Trimming stripped 7 bases from V and 2 bases from J, with 16 bases between. The CDR3 coding sequence is TGTGCCAGCACCTCCAGCGGCGCCCTCACAGATACGCAGTATTTT. This encodes CASTSSGALTDTQYF. Full variable domain (remainder filled in from reference TRBV7-2 and TRBJ2-3): GAGVSQSPSNKVTEKGKDVELRCDPISGHTALYWYRQSLGQGLEFLIYFQGNSAPDKSGLPSDRFSAERTGGSVSTLTIQRTQQEDSAVYLCASTSSGALTDTQYFGPGTRLTVL.

In its sample, this clonotype was seen a few times. V gene TRBV29-1 combines with J gene TRBJ2-5; 7 nucleotides line up with TRBD2. Germline loops: CDR1 SQVTM, CDR2 ANQGSEA. The CDR3 loop spans 16 amino acids. Trimming cost V 3 bases and J 7 bases; bases outside gene matches: 17. CDR3 residues: CSVDGVAGGQAGTQYF. The CDR3 DNA reads TGCAGCGTTGACGGGGTAGCGGGCGGACAAGCGGGGACCCAGTACTTC.

This clonotype was counted a few times. The J gene is TRBJ1-1, the V gene TRBV30, with 7 bases lining up with TRBD1. CDR3 length equals 14 residues. Germline CDR1 is GTSNPN and CDR2 is SVGIG (reference sequence). Trimming at V came to 1 base and at J to 4 bases, leaving 6 bases not matched to a gene. The CDR3 nucleotides are TGTGCCTGGAGTGAGACAGGGTGGAGCACTGAAGCTTTCTTT. Its translation: CAWSETGWSTEAFF.

In this sample, this clonotype turned up a few times. The V and J genes are TRBV18 and TRBJ1-1; 8 bases are shared with TRBD1. This CDR3 region has 17 residues. In germline, CDR1 is KGHSH, CDR2 LQKENI. With V trimmed by 4 bases and J by 3 bases, 13 bases remained unmatched. CDR3 bases: TGTGCCAGCTCACGCGACAGGGGATCCAGATCGGACACTGAAGCTTTCTTT. Amino acid sequence: CASSRDRGSRSDTEAFF.

This clonotype occurred a few times. The chain couples TRBV20-1 to TRBJ2-5; 7 bases are shared with TRBD2. The CDR3 length is 11 residues. CDR1 is DFQATT, CDR2 SNEGSKA, per germline (reference sequence). The CDR3: CTAGGTETQYF. CDR3 in DNA: TGCACCGCCGGGGGGACGGAGACCCAGTACTTC.

This clonotype was seen repeatedly, ten times or more. The chain employs TRBV7-2 and TRBJ2-1; 8 bases are shared with TRBD2. This CDR3 is built from 16 residues. The germline V gene encodes CDR1 SGHTA and CDR2 FQGNSA. The V segment lost 1 base and the J segment 2 bases; nucleotides outside the gene matches: 4. The chain's CDR3 is CASSLGAGGPYNEQFF. The CDR3 nucleotides are TGTGCCAGCAGCTTAGGGGCGGGGGGCCCCTACAATGAGCAGTTCTTC.

The chain carries TRBV2 and TRBJ2-1, with 9 positions matching TRBD1. Germline assignment: CDR1 SNHLY and CDR2 FYNNEI. J was trimmed by 8 bases and V by 5 bases; bases with no gene match: 10. The CDR3 is 15 amino acids. CDR3 nucleotides: TGTGCCAGCAGTATTTCTGGGACAGGGACCGATGAGCAGTTCTTC. Its protein product is CASSISGTGTDEQFF.

This clonotype was counted between two and nine times. V gene TRBV5-1 combines with J gene TRBJ1-1; D is possibly TRBD1 (6 bases). V was cut by 4 bases and J by 5 bases, with 15 bases left in between. In germline, CDR1 is SGHRS, CDR2 YFSETQ. This CDR3 is 14 amino acids long. The CDR3 is CASSPRQAGTEAFF. In DNA, the CDR3 is TGCGCCAGCAGCCCTCGACAGGCGGGGACTGAAGCTTTCTTT. Filled out from reference TRBV5-1 and TRBJ1-1, the complete variable domain reads KAGVTQTPRYLIKTRGQQVTLSCSPISGHRSVSWYQQTPGQGLQFLFEYFSETQRNKGNFPGRFSGRQFSNSRSEMNVSTLELGDSALYLCASSPRQAGTEAFFGQGTRLTVV.

This sequence joins TRBV12-3 or TRBV12-4 and TRBJ1-5; D might be TRBD1 (5 bases). Trimming took off 4 bases at V and 11 bases at J, with 21 bases between the two ends. CDR3 length: 15 amino acids. CDR3 bases: TGTGCCAGCAGTTACACGGCAGGGCGCCAATGGACCCAGCATTTT. As protein: CASSYTAGRQWTQHF.

This rearrangement joins TRBV6-2 or TRBV6-3 to TRBJ2-6; D is possibly TRBD1 (6 bases). Trimming stripped 5 bases from V and 0 bases from J, with 11 bases between. Germline lookup yields CDR1 MNHEY and CDR2 SVGEGT. The CDR3 is 16 amino acids. CDR3 loop: CASSKQGNSGANVLTF. The CDR3 DNA follows: TGTGCCAGCAGTAAACAGGGAAACTCTGGGGCCAACGTCCTGACTTTC.

The V and J genes are TRBV6-5 and TRBJ2-3; 8 bases agree with TRBD2. With 6 bases clipped from V and 14 bases from J, the junction kept 16 bases outside the gene matches. Germline lookup yields CDR1 MNHEY and CDR2 SVGAGI. The CDR3 has 14 residues. The CDR3 loop is CASSPAAGGPRRYF. The CDR3 DNA is TGTGCCAGCAGCCCAGCGGCGGGGGGACCCCGCAGGTATTTT.

The rearrangement joins TRBV6-1 to TRBJ1-5; D may be TRBD1 (6 bases). The V gene lost 4 bases and the J gene lost 6 bases, with 16 bases spanning the gap. The CDR3 extends over 15 amino acids. Germline loops: CDR1 MNHNS, CDR2 SASEGT. CDR3 residues: CASSASWGPGQPQHF. The CDR3 region has the DNA TGTGCCAGCAGTGCCTCATGGGGGCCCGGTCAGCCCCAGCATTTT.

This clonotype appeared a few times. The chain links TRBV6-5 to TRBJ1-1; D is perhaps TRBD1 (6 bases). The CDR3 is made up of 18 amino acids. In germline, CDR1 is MNHEY, CDR2 SVGAGI. Trimming removed 4 bases from V and 4 bases from J, with 25 bases in between. The chain's CDR3 is CASSLALTRGGLGTEAFF. Here the CDR3 DNA reads TGTGCCAGCAGTTTAGCGCTAACTCGTGGGGGGCTAGGCACTGAAGCTTTCTTT.

V gene TRBV29-1 combines with J gene TRBJ2-1, with D possibly matching TRBD1 (5 bases). Per the germline V gene, CDR1 is SQVTM and CDR2 is ANQGSEA. The CDR3 loop spans 10 amino acids. V was shortened by 5 bases and J by 9 bases, with 8 bases between the two germline ends. CDR3 region: CSVLGVEQFF. CDR3 in DNA: TGCAGCGTTCTAGGGGTTGAGCAGTTCTTC.

This clonotype was seen many times. This chain links TRBV20-1 with TRBJ2-3; 8 positions agree with TRBD1. Looked up from germline, CDR1 is DFQATT and CDR2 is SNEGSKA (reference sequence). J was trimmed by 4 bases and V by 4 bases; bases with no gene match: 7. The CDR3 extends over 14 amino acids. The CDR3 bases are TGCAGTGCTATGAGCGGACAGGGCTCAGATACGCAGTATTTT. Protein product: CSAMSGQGSDTQYF.